A selection of T cell receptor beta chains follows, all from one sample in a study of Ad26.COV2.S vaccination and SARS-CoV-2 variants. Produced via immunoSEQ multiplex PCR; TCRdb's table is partial and in-frame only. Of about 680,000 clones in the sample, roughly 90% were seen once. The specimen was peripheral blood, collected in a trial of Ad26.COV2.S vaccine versus placebo. The source is a person between 18 and 65 years old who received the Ad26.COV2.S COVID-19 vaccine or a placebo. Both conserved end residues are part of each CDR3. Each record gives: V gene, D gene, clone size, J gene, CDR3 protein, CDR3 DNA. D genes are given only for firm matches. Not all rows give a size; the values are once, few, many and, for expanded clones, a class.

>TRBV6-4|TRBD1|NA|TRBJ1-2
CASSDDREIGYTF
TGTGCCAGCAGCGACGACAGGGAGATCGGCTACACCTTC
>TRBV2|NA|NA|TRBJ2-3
CASSDLGDGTDTQYF
TGTGCCAGCAGTGACCTAGGGGATGGAACAGATACGCAGTATTTT
>TRBV6-5|NA|NA|TRBJ2-2
CASSLYTGELFF
TGTGCCAGCAGTTTGTACACCGGGGAGCTGTTTTTT
>TRBV5-1|NA|NA|TRBJ2-5
CASSRQGGPTQETQYF
TGCGCCAGCAGCCGACAGGGAGGCCCTACTCAAGAGACCCAGTACTTC
>TRBV3-1/TRBV3-2|TRBD2|NA|TRBJ2-3
CASSPKTSGRTDTQYF
TGTGCCAGCAGCCCGAAGACTAGCGGGAGGACAGATACGCAGTATTTT
>TRBV11-1|TRBD1|NA|TRBJ2-7
CASSLTGTSEQYF
TGTGCCAGCAGCCTGACAGGGACCAGCGAGCAGTACTTC
>TRBV10-3|TRBD2|NA|TRBJ2-7
CAISGDRGRASYEQYF
TGTGCCATCAGCGGGGATAGAGGGAGGGCGTCCTACGAGCAGTACTTC
>TRBV19|TRBD2|NA|TRBJ2-1
CASSIGDLAGGTGEQFF
TGTGCCAGTAGTATTGGAGACTTAGCGGGAGGAACCGGTGAGCAGTTCTTC
>TRBV19|NA|NA|TRBJ1-3
CASSTTPPGPGNTIYF
TGTGCCAGTAGTACAACCCCCCCGGGACCTGGAAACACCATATATTTT
>TRBV12-5|NA|NA|TRBJ1-1
CASGWGTPNTEAFF
TGTGCTAGTGGTTGGGGGACACCGAACACTGAAGCTTTCTTT
>TRBV2|NA|NA|TRBJ1-1
CASSGDGNTEAFF
TGTGCCAGCAGTGGGGACGGAAACACTGAAGCTTTCTTT
>TRBV3-1/TRBV3-2|NA|NA|TRBJ1-3
CASSQSENTIYF
TGTGCCAGCAGCCAATCGGAAAACACCATATATTTT
>TRBV6-1|NA|NA|TRBJ1-4
CASSEKGRGEKLFF
TGTGCCAGCAGTGAAAAAGGTCGAGGGGAAAAACTGTTTTTT
>TRBV19|NA|once|TRBJ1-6
CASRSSYNSPLHF
TGTGCCAGTAGAAGCTCCTATAATTCACCCCTCCACTTT
>TRBV7-8|NA|NA|TRBJ2-5
CASSFGSGETQYF
TGTGCCAGCAGCTTTGGGAGTGGGGAGACCCAGTACTTC
>TRBV30|NA|NA|TRBJ1-1
CAWSVREGAEAFF
TGTGCCTGGAGTGTACGAGAGGGGGCTGAAGCTTTCTTT
>TRBV28|NA|NA|TRBJ2-7
CASSTGYEQYF
TGTGCCAGTTCGACAGGCTACGAGCAGTACTTC
>TRBV12-5|TRBD1|NA|TRBJ2-2
CASGLLRGTGRTGELFF
TGTGCTAGTGGTTTGCTCCGAGGGACAGGGCGGACCGGGGAGCTGTTTTTT
>TRBV10-1|NA|NA|TRBJ2-7
CASESNPGSKQYF
TGCGCCAGCGAATCCAACCCGGGGTCAAAGCAGTACTTC
>TRBV4-1|NA|NA|TRBJ1-1
CASSPQAGGGGYTEAFF
TGCGCCAGCAGCCCACAAGCCGGGGGCGGGGGGTACACTGAAGCTTTCTTT
>TRBV5-1|NA|NA|TRBJ2-1
CASSLRNEQFF
TGCGCCAGCAGCCTCCGGAATGAGCAGTTCTTC
>TRBV2|NA|once|TRBJ2-7
CASRADFYEQYF
TGTGCCAGCAGGGCGGACTTCTACGAGCAGTACTTC
>TRBV18|TRBD1|NA|TRBJ1-3
CASSPGDSSGNTIYF
TGTGCCAGCTCACCAGGGGACAGCTCTGGAAACACCATATATTTT
>TRBV27|TRBD1|NA|TRBJ2-1
CASSLGGQAPYNEQFF
TGTGCCAGCAGTTTAGGCGGACAGGCCCCCTACAATGAGCAGTTCTTC